This paragraph reports one T cell receptor (beta chain). Its target is not known. Generated by immunoSEQ multiplex PCR, the TCRdb table keeps only in-frame clones and is missing some. Of 45,000 to 50,000 clones in the sample, approximately 86% were seen once. The entry originates in a study of OX40 agonist ivuxolimab in advanced cancers. Study-wide results and limits: CD4+ and CD8+ blood T cells expanded clonally by week 6 at 0.1 to 3.0 mg/kg. Averaging showed that CD8+ T cells had more expanded clones than CD4+ did.

The V and J ends lost 1 base and 4 bases respectively, with 10 bases between them. Germline V gene sequence: CDR1 MGHDK, CDR2 SYGVNS. CDR3 length: 15 residues. The chain is built from TRBV25-1 and TRBJ1-4; no reliable D call. The sequence was collected from an adult with an advanced solid tumor such as melanoma, head and neck, liver or kidney cancer. The starting material was CD4+ or CD8+ T cells sorted from blood, obtained in a trial of the OX40 agonist ivuxolimab. The CDR3, as DNA: TGTGCCAGCAGTGAATCTGGACGGCGTAATGAAAAACTGTTTTTT. It yields the protein CASSESGRRNEKLFF.